This TCR beta chain appears in the sequencing data of a study of CD8 T cells in ankylosing spondylitis. Points from the study as a whole: One TCR beta motif, made up of roughly 8 highly homologous variants, appeared characteristic of ankylosing spondylitis blood.

Of note for this clonotype: Antigen: not known.

V trimming: 4 bases; J trimming: 7 bases; junction bases outside the gene matches: 5. The CDR3 totals 13 residues. One entry per CDR3 protein results from TCRdb running MiXCR on the 5' RACE reads. The sample records 700,000 or so distinct CDR3 sequences, about 20% being singletons. V usage is TRBV12-3 or TRBV12-4 and J usage is TRBJ2-5; 8 positions agree with TRBD2. The TCR comes from a male donor with ankylosing spondylitis. Sequenced: blood, either unsorted or a sorted T cell fraction (not recorded which). The CDR3 is CASSSRGGRTQYF. The CDR3 DNA reads TGTGCCAGCAGTTCCCGGGGGGGGCGGACCCAGTACTTC.